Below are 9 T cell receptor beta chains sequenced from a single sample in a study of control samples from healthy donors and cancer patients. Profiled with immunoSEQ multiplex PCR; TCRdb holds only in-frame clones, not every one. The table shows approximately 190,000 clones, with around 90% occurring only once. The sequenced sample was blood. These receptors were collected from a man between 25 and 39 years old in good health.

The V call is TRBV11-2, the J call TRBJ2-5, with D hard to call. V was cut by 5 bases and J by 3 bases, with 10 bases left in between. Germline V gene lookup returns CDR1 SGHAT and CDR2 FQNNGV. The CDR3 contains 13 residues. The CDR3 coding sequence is TGTGCCAGCAGCCTGAGGCCCGAAGAGACCCAGTACTTC. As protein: CASSLRPEETQYF.

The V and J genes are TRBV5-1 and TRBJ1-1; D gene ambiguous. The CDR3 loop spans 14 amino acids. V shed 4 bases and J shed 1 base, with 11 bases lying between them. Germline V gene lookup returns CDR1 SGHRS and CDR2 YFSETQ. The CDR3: CASSTARRNTEAFF. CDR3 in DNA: TGCGCCAGCAGCACGGCGCGGCGGAACACTGAAGCTTTCTTT.

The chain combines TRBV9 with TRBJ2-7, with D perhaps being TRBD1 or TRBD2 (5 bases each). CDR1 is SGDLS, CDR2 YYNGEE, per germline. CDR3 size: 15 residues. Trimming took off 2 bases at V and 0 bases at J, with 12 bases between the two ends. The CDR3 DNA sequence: TGTGCCAGCAGCGTTGAGGGGACGAGCTCCTACGAGCAGTACTTC. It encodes CASSVEGTSSYEQYF.

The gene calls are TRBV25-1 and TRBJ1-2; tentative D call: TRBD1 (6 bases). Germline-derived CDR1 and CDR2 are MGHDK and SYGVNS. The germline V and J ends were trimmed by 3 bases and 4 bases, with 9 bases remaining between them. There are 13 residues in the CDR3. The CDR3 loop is CASSDTGSYGYTF. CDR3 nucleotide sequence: TGTGCCAGCAGTGACACAGGGAGCTATGGCTACACCTTC.

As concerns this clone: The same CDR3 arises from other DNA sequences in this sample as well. In DNA, the CDR3 is TGTGCCAGTAGTGGGACGGATAATGAAAAACTGTTTTTT. As protein: CASSGTDNEKLFF. The chain is built from TRBV19 and TRBJ1-4, with a weak D call TRBD1 (5 bases). Germline lookup yields CDR1 LNHDA and CDR2 SQIVND (reference sequence). V dropped 5 bases and J dropped 4 bases, with 8 bases sitting between them. This CDR3 comprises 13 residues.

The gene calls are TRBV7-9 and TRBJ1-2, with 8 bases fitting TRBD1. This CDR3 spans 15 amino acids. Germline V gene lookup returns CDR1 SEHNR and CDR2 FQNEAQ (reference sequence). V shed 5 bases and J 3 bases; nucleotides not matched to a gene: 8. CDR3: CASSPVRQGYYGYTF. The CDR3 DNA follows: TGTGCCAGCAGCCCCGTCCGACAGGGGTACTATGGCTACACCTTC.

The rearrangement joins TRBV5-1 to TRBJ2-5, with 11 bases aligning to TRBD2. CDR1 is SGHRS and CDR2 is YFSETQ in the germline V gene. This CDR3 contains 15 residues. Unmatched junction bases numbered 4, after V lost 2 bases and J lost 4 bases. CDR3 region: CASSFSGGAGETQYF. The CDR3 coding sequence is TGCGCCAGCAGCTTTAGCGGGGGGGCCGGAGAGACCCAGTACTTC.

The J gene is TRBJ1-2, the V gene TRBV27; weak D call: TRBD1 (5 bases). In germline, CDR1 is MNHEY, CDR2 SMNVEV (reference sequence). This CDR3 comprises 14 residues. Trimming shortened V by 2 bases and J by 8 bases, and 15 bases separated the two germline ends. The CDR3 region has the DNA TGTGCCAGCAGTTTAGCAGGGAGGGGAGGAGGCTACACCTTC. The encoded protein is CASSLAGRGGGYTF.

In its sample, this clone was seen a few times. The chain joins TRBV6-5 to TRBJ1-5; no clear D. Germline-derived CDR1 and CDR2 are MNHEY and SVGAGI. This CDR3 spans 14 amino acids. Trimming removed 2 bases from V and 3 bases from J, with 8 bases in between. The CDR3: CASSYDANNQPQHF. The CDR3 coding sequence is TGTGCCAGCAGTTACGATGCGAACAATCAGCCCCAGCATTTT.